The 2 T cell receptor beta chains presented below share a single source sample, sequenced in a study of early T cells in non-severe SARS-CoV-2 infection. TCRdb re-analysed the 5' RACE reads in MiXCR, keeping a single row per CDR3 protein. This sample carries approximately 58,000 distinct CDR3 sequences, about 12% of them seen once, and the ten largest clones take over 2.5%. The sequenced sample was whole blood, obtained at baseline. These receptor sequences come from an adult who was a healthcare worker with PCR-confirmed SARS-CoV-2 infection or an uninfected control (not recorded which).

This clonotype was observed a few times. The CDR3: CASSLSPNTGELFF. DNA of the CDR3: TGTGCCAGCAGCTTATCCCCGAACACCGGGGAGCTGTTTTTT. The chain links TRBV7-3 to TRBJ2-2; the D is unclear. Germline CDR1 reads SGHTA; CDR2 reads FQGTGA. V was clipped by 2 bases and J by 0 bases, with 4 bases between them. The CDR3 is made up of 14 amino acids.

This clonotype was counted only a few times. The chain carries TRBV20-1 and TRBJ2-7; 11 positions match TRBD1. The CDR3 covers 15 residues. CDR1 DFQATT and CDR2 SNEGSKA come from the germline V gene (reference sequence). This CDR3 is CSTIFPGTGGYEQYF. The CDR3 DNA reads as TGCAGCACCATCTTCCCCGGGACAGGGGGCTACGAGCAGTACTTC.